This T cell receptor (beta chain) originates from a study of cytomegalovirus exposure and HLA in healthy donors. On the study more broadly: Approximately 85 million unique TCRs from HLA-typed donors made up an early data release.

The PCR made use of 60 Vbeta and 13 Jbeta primers. In the original workflow: Some 9.9 million of 70 million to 80 million unique TCR beta chains were shared, per a later count. Assay: immunoSEQ multiplex PCR; the TCRdb copy retains only in-frame clones and omits some. V, J and clone size are those of that table, while D and trimming were read from the DNA. The profile shows some 200,000 clones, approximately 80% of them singletons. The germline gives CDR1 SEHNR, CDR2 FQNEAQ (reference sequence). The CDR3 spans 16 residues. V was pared by 4 bases and J by 1 base, with 7 bases of the junction left unmatched.

The genes are TRBV7-9 and TRBJ1-3, with 7 bases aligning to TRBD1. The sequenced sample was PBMCs. The origin of this receptor is a girl aged 2-9 years in good health and CMV-seronegative. The DNA for the CDR3 is TGTGCCAGCAGCTCCCTGGACAGGCAGTCTGGAAACACCATATATTTT. Translation: CASSSLDRQSGNTIYF.